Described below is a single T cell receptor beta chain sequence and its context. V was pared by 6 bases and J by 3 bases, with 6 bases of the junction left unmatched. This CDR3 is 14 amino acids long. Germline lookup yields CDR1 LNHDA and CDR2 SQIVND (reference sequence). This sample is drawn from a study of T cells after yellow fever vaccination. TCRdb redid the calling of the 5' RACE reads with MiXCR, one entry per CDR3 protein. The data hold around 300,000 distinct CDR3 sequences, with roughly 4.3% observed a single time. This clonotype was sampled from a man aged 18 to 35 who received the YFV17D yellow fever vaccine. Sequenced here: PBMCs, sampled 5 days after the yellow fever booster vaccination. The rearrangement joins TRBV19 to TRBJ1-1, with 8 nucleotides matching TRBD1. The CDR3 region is CASRINRGDTEAFF. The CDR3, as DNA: TGTGCCAGTAGAATTAACAGGGGGGACACTGAAGCTTTCTTT.